The 12 T cell receptor beta chains below were found in one sample sequenced in a study of spatial heterogeneity in lung cancer. TCRdb ran MiXCR on the 5' RACE reads and lists one entry per CDR3 protein. The sample lists thousands of distinct CDR3 sequences; 14% were seen once. Time point given: sample taken at primary tumor resection. General study points: Higher tumor mutation counts went along with higher counts of expanded intratumoral alpha and beta TCRs.

Their antigens remain unidentified. Sequenced here: lung tumor tissue, sampled at surgery. The receptor set was obtained from a male donor with early-stage non-small cell lung cancer.

This clonotype was counted ten times or more. This beta chain appears as a stray read in a library generated for alpha chains; its size is not informative. This chain uses TRBV11-2 with TRBJ2-6; D unresolved. The germline V gene has CDR1 SGHAT and CDR2 FQNNGV. This CDR3 spans 15 amino acids. Trimming took 5 bases from V and 0 from J, leaving 8 bases between them. This CDR3 reads CASSVLGSGANVLTF. The CDR3 DNA is TGTGCCAGCAGCGTTTTGGGCTCTGGGGCCAACGTCCTGACTTTC.

With respect to this clonotype: Relative to the germline gene, one junction end is altered; a read error may explain this. In a library made to pick up alpha chains, this beta chain is a stray read with a size that means little. This chain links TRBV3-1 with TRBJ2-7, with 8 bases fitting TRBD2. Germline V CDR1 and CDR2: LGHDT, YNNKEL (reference sequence). This CDR3 contains 14 residues. The CDR3 nucleotides are TGTGCCAGCAGGCAAGCGGGAGTTTCCAACGAGCAGTACTTC. Translated: CASRQAGVSNEQYF.

This clonotype occurred many times. This beta chain is an unintended read in a library built for alpha chains; its size means little. The chain recombines TRBV28 with TRBJ2-1, with D uncertain. Looked up from germline, CDR1 is MDHEN and CDR2 is SYDVKM. CDR3 length: 12 amino acids. Between the trimmed V and J ends, which lost 4 bases and 4 bases, there was a span of 5 bases. CDR3 sequence (DNA): TGTGCCAGCAGTTCGAAATACAATGAGCAGTTCTTC. This sequence encodes CASSSKYNEQFF.

On this clonotype itself: One end of the junction does not line up with germline, which may come from a read error. For a library built for alpha chains, this beta chain is a stray read; little rests on its size. The chain combines TRBV12-3 or TRBV12-4 with TRBJ2-4; 12 nucleotides align to TRBD2. The CDR3 has 14 amino acids. The DNA for the CDR3 is TGTGCCAGCAGTACCACTAGCGGGAGGACAATTCGGTACTTC. Translated, it gives CASSTTSGRTIRYF.

Ten or more counts support this clonotype. Within a library made for alpha chains, this beta chain is off target, and its count is uninformative. The chain carries TRBV6-2 or TRBV6-3 and TRBJ2-3; D possibly corresponds to TRBD1 (5 bases). Germline values: CDR1 MNHEY, CDR2 SVGEGT. CDR3 length: 16 amino acids. The V and J ends lost 6 bases and 1 base respectively, with 17 bases between them. The CDR3 reads CASRHPRELGTDTQYF. CDR3 coding DNA: TGTGCCAGCAGACACCCCAGGGAATTGGGCACAGATACGCAGTATTTT.

This clonotype was seen at least ten times. Since the library was made to target alpha chains, this beta chain is a stray read and its abundance is not meaningful. This chain joins TRBV12-5 and TRBJ2-1; 10 nucleotides match TRBD1. Germline values: CDR1 LGHNT, CDR2 FRNRAP. This CDR3 is built from 14 residues. The J segment lost 8 bases and the V segment lost 2 bases, leaving 3 bases of the junction unmatched. The CDR3 bases are TGTGCTAGTGGTTTGTTAGGGACAGGGGATGAGCAGTTCTTC. Translating it yields CASGLLGTGDEQFF.

There are many counts of this clonotype. The library was built for alpha chains, so this beta chain is an off-target read and its size means little. The V call is TRBV27, the J call TRBJ2-2; 9 bases fit TRBD1. The V gene end was trimmed by 8 bases and the J gene end by 6 bases; junction bases not matched to a gene: 10. Germline V gene lookup returns CDR1 MNHEY and CDR2 SMNVEV (reference sequence). The CDR3 is made up of 15 amino acids. CDR3 sequence (DNA): TGTGCCAGCCGATTCGGGACAGGGTTAGCCGGGGAGCTGTTTTTT. Amino acid sequence: CASRFGTGLAGELFF.

This clonotype is judged medium-sized. A library prepared for alpha chains yielded this beta chain as an off-target read; its size is of little meaning. The chain combines TRBV6-6 with TRBJ2-3; maybe TRBD2 (6 bases). V lost 7 bases, J lost 1 base, and 18 bases lay in between. CDR1 is MNHNY and CDR2 is SVGAGI in the germline V gene (reference sequence). This CDR3 is built from 16 residues. The CDR3 reads CASTDPGGSGTDTQYF. CDR3 sequence (DNA): TGTGCCAGCACAGACCCTGGGGGGTCCGGCACAGATACGCAGTATTTT.

This clonotype appeared many times. This beta chain came through as a stray read in a library set up for alpha chains, and its size says little. The chain has TRBV5-1 and TRBJ2-3, with TRBD2 as a possible D gene (5 bases). Germline V gene sequence: CDR1 SGHRS, CDR2 YFSETQ. The CDR3 contains 17 residues. The ends were cut back, 0 bases at V and 0 bases at J, with 14 bases in the middle. CDR3 amino acids: CASSLALAGTSTDTQYF. The CDR3 DNA follows: TGCGCCAGCAGCTTGGCCCTGGCGGGCACTAGCACAGATACGCAGTATTTT. The full variable domain, with the rest looked up from reference TRBV5-1 and TRBJ2-3, is KAGVTQTPRYLIKTRGQQVTLSCSPISGHRSVSWYQQTPGQGLQFLFEYFSETQRNKGNFPGRFSGRQFSNSRSEMNVSTLELGDSALYLCASSLALAGTSTDTQYFGPGTRLTVL.

This clonotype has at least ten counts. This beta chain is an unintended read in a library built for alpha chains; its size means little. J is TRBJ1-5 and V is TRBV7-6; no clear D. V lost 3 bases and J 4 bases, leaving 10 bases between the germline ends. CDR1 SGHVS and CDR2 FNYEAQ come from the germline V gene. The CDR3 spans 14 residues. Here the CDR3 DNA reads TGTGCCAGCAGCTTTTTGGACGGTAATCAGCCCCAGCATTTT. Protein sequence: CASSFLDGNQPQHF.

This clonotype counts as medium-sized. At one end, the junction sequence differs from germline, possibly due to a read error. The library was designed around alpha chains, so this beta chain is a stray read whose abundance carries little weight. This chain joins TRBV6-2 or TRBV6-3 and TRBJ2-1, with D possibly matching TRBD2 (6 bases). Germline V lookup: CDR1 MNHEY, CDR2 SVGEGT. The CDR3 is made up of 21 amino acids. CDR3 region: CTSSYRGLSGAPTSSYNEQFF. As DNA, the CDR3 is TGTACCAGCAGTTACCGAGGCTTGTCGGGAGCCCCGACTAGCTCCTACAATGAGCAGTTCTTC.

This clonotype was counted at least ten times. This beta chain lies outside the target of a library built for alpha chains; its clone size means little. This chain connects TRBV28 to TRBJ1-4; 8 nucleotides line up with TRBD1. Germline trimming cut 5 bases from V and 6 bases from J; bases unmatched to any gene: 14. Germline values: CDR1 MDHEN, CDR2 SYDVKM. The CDR3 extends over 17 amino acids. The DNA for the CDR3 is TGTGCCAGCAGTCCCACAGGGGGGCAGGGGGCATATGAAAAACTGTTTTTT. Its protein product is CASSPTGGQGAYEKLFF.